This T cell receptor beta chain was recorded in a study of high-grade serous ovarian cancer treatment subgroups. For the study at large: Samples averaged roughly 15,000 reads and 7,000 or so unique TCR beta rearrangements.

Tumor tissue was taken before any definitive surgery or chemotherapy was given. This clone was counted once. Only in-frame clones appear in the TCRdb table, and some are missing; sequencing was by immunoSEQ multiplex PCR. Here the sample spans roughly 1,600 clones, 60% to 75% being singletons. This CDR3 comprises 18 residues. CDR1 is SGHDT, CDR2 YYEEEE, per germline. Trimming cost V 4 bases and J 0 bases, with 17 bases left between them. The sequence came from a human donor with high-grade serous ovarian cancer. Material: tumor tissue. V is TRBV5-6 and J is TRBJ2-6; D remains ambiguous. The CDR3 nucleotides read TGTGCCAGCAGCCCCCGAGGATTACCCTACTCTGGGGCCAACGTCCTGACTTTC. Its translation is CASSPRGLPYSGANVLTF. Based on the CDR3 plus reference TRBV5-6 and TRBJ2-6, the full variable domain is DAGVTQSPTHLIKTRGQQVTLRCSPKSGHDTVSWYQQALGQGPQFIFQYYEEEERQRGNFPDRFSGHQFPNYSSELNVNALLLGDSALYLCASSPRGLPYSGANVLTFGAGSRLTVL.